This T cell receptor beta chain appears in the sequencing data of a study of lymphopenia after photon versus proton radiotherapy. The germline V gene encodes CDR1 SQVTM and CDR2 ANQGSEA. Trimming took 7 bases from V and 0 from J, leaving 8 bases between them. The CDR3 runs to 12 residues. Overall study results and limits: After lymphocyte nadir, photon-treated repertoires showed oligoclonal expansion, especially CD8+ Temra.

Concerning this clone itself: What it binds is unknown.

Measured with immunoSEQ multiplex PCR; TCRdb has only the in-frame clones, and not every one. The sample has around 63,000 clones; 80% to 90% are singletons. The specimen comprised peripheral blood, sampled from a patient treated with proton-based radiotherapy. The sequence came from a man at least 80 years old with esophageal cancer. The chain employs TRBV29-1 and TRBJ2-3, with unresolved D. CDR3 sequence: CSERASTDTQYF. CDR3 DNA: TGCAGCGAACGAGCTAGCACAGATACGCAGTATTTT.